The entry below gives a single TCR beta chain sequence along with its context. Its specificity is not known. This record belongs to a study of shared clonotypes between healthy human individuals. Study context: CD4 naive cells filled three plates per donor, CD4 memory three, CD8 naive two and CD8 memory one.

The ends were cut back, 5 bases at V and 6 bases at J, with 10 bases in the middle. Germline lookup yields CDR1 MNHEY and CDR2 SVGAGI. The CDR3 has 13 residues. Profiling relied on immunoSEQ multiplex PCR, and the TCRdb table lists in-frame clones only, not all of them. The sample consists of about a million clones, roughly 77% of them appearing once. Points from the study as a whole: Naive subsets usually exceeded memory subsets in estimated richness.

This chain joins TRBV6-5 and TRBJ2-2; D is unclear. This receptor was taken from a man between 18 and 29 years old in good health. Some clones in this sample may be carry-over from other donors' samples. The sequenced material came from memory CD4+ T cells from PBMCs. The subset here: CD45RA-negative fraction. CDR3 DNA: TGTGCCAGCAGTCGACCATCCCCCGGGGAGCTGTTTTTT. Its protein product is CASSRPSPGELFF.